This T cell receptor beta chain comes out of a study of blood T cell repertoires in COVID-19. TCRdb's copy holds only in-frame clones and misses some; the assay was immunoSEQ multiplex PCR. The data show 200,000 to 250,000 clones, around 89% seen once. V was pared by 8 bases and J by 6 bases, with 9 bases of the junction left unmatched. The V gene's germline CDR1 is MDHEN and CDR2 SYDVKM. The CDR3 covers 13 residues. This TCR derives from a man aged 25-45 years with COVID-19, enrolled during active disease. Sequenced input: peripheral blood. V usage is TRBV28 and J usage is TRBJ2-7, with TRBD1 matching over 8 bases. As DNA, the CDR3 is TGTGCCAGCGGTCGGGACAGGCCCGCCGAGCAGTACTTC. Its protein product is CASGRDRPAEQYF. Full variable domain (outside the CDR3, taken from reference TRBV28 and TRBJ2-7): DVKVTQSSRYLVKRTGEKVFLECVQDMDHENMFWYRQDPGLGLRLIYFSYDVKMKEKGDIPEGYSVSREKKERFSLILESASTNQTSMYLCASGRDRPAEQYFGPGTRLTVT.